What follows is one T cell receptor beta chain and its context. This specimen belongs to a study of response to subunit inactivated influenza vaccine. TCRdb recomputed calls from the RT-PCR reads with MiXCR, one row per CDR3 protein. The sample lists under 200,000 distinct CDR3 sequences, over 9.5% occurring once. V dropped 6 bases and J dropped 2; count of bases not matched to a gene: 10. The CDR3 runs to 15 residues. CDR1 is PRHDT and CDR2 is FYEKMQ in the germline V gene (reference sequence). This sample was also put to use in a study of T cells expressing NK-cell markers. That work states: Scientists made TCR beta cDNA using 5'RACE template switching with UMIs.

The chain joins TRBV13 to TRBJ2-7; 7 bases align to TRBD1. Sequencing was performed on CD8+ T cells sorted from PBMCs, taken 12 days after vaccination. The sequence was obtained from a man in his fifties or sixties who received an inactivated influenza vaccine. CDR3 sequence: CASSPSPDRPYEQYF. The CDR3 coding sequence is TGTGCCAGCAGTCCATCCCCGGACAGGCCCTACGAGCAGTACTTC.